Each of the 24 T cell receptor beta chains below was sequenced from the same sample in a study of Graves' ophthalmopathy and Graves' hyperthyroidism. Amplified TCR beta CDR3 regions were obtained using RNA transcripts as template. HTBI primers primed a first-round RT-PCR, and a second-round multiplex PCR followed. MiXCR, applied by TCRdb to the multiplex PCR reads, yields one record per CDR3 protein. The sample carries over a million distinct CDR3 sequences, less than 45% recorded once. The material sequenced was peripheral blood or thyroid tissue (not recorded which). These receptors were taken from an adult man with Graves' hyperthyroidism.

V is TRBV29-1 and J is TRBJ2-5, with TRBD2 matching over 7 bases. CDR3 length: 12 amino acids. J gave up 2 bases and V 7 bases, and 4 bases lay outside the gene matches. Germline V gene sequence: CDR1 SQVTM, CDR2 ANQGSEA. CDR3 protein: CSAVGGQETQYF. CDR3 coding DNA: TGCAGCGCCGTCGGGGGGCAAGAGACCCAGTACTTC.

J is TRBJ2-7 and V is TRBV4-2; D is possibly TRBD2 (5 bases). V lost 0 bases and J 3 bases, leaving 12 bases between the germline ends. CDR3 length: 15 amino acids. CDR1 and CDR2 (germline): LGHNA, YNFKEQ. The CDR3 DNA follows: TGTGCCAGCAGCCAAGACGGCACTAGAAGCTACGAGCAGTACTTC. The encoded protein is CASSQDGTRSYEQYF.

The chain has TRBV19 and TRBJ2-3, with D possibly matching TRBD1 (5 bases). Looked up from germline, CDR1 is LNHDA and CDR2 is SQIVND (reference sequence). V was trimmed by 4 bases and J by 4 bases, leaving 15 bases between them. The CDR3 has 15 residues. This CDR3 reads CASSKLSGSADTQYF. DNA for the CDR3: TGTGCCAGTAGTAAGCTGTCAGGGTCGGCAGATACGCAGTATTTT. Using reference TRBV19 and TRBJ2-3 for the parts outside the CDR3, the full variable domain is DGGITQSPKYLFRKEGQNVTLSCEQNLNHDAMYWYRQDPGQGLRLIYYSQIVNDFQKGDIAEGYSVSREKKESFPLTVTSAQKNPTAFYLCASSKLSGSADTQYFGPGTRLTVL.

The rearrangement uses TRBV13 and TRBJ2-7, with 10 positions matching TRBD1. CDR1 and CDR2 (germline): PRHDT, FYEKMQ (reference sequence). V lost 4 bases, J lost 5 bases, and 8 bases stayed unmatched. This CDR3 has 15 amino acids. The CDR3, as DNA: TGTGCCAGCAGCTCACCGCGGGACAGGGGCCACGAGCAGTACTTC. It yields the protein CASSSPRDRGHEQYF.

This chain uses TRBV5-1 with TRBJ2-7; D remains unclear. This CDR3 comprises 15 residues. The V gene lost 0 bases and the J gene lost 2 bases, with 12 bases spanning the gap. CDR1 is SGHRS and CDR2 is YFSETQ in the germline V gene. This CDR3 is CASSLVAGNPYEQYF. CDR3 in DNA: TGCGCCAGCAGCTTGGTTGCAGGAAACCCCTACGAGCAGTACTTC. The whole variable domain, remainder taken from reference TRBV5-1 and TRBJ2-7, is KAGVTQTPRYLIKTRGQQVTLSCSPISGHRSVSWYQQTPGQGLQFLFEYFSETQRNKGNFPGRFSGRQFSNSRSEMNVSTLELGDSALYLCASSLVAGNPYEQYFGPGTRLTVT.

The V gene is TRBV7-9, the J gene TRBJ2-7; TRBD2 matches 7 bases. The V segment lost 5 bases and the J segment 5 bases; nucleotides outside the gene matches: 18. CDR3 size: 17 residues. Germline V gene lookup returns CDR1 SEHNR and CDR2 FQNEAQ (reference sequence). This chain's CDR3 is CASSPRWTRATAHEQYF. Written as DNA, the CDR3 is TGTGCCAGCAGCCCGAGGTGGACTAGAGCAACAGCCCACGAGCAGTACTTC.

There are a few counts of this clonotype. The V gene is TRBV20-1, the J gene TRBJ2-7; 8 nucleotides agree with TRBD2. The trim removed 5 bases at V and 0 bases at J, leaving 9 bases unmatched. Germline assignment: CDR1 DFQATT and CDR2 SNEGSKA (reference sequence). CDR3 size: 15 residues. CDR3 loop: CSASPRAGVSYEQYF. The CDR3, as DNA: TGCAGTGCTTCCCCCAGAGCGGGGGTCTCCTACGAGCAGTACTTC.

This clonotype was counted ten times or more. The rearrangement uses TRBV2 and TRBJ2-7, with D hard to call. The CDR3 sequence is 12 residues long. Between the trimmed V and J ends, which lost 10 bases and 3 bases, there was a span of 13 bases. Germline V gene data show CDR1 as SNHLY and CDR2 as FYNNEI. CDR3 coding DNA: TGTGCCACAAGGTGGTCAGACTACGAGCAGTACTTC. It is translated as CATRWSDYEQYF.

This rearrangement joins TRBV25-1 to TRBJ2-2; a possible D gene is TRBD2 (6 bases). This CDR3 is 17 amino acids long. Germline lookup yields CDR1 MGHDK and CDR2 SYGVNS. The V end lost 6 bases, the J end lost 3 bases, and 20 bases lay between the germline ends. The CDR3 here is CASRGGWGEAHTGELFF. In DNA form, the CDR3 reads TGTGCCAGCAGGGGGGGATGGGGGGAGGCCCACACCGGGGAGCTGTTTTTT.

The chain uses TRBV24-1 and TRBJ2-7; TRBD2 matches 9 bases. The CDR3 is 15 amino acids. Germline values: CDR1 KGHDR, CDR2 SFDVKD. J was trimmed by 5 bases and V by 9 bases; bases with no gene match: 13. CDR3 amino acids: CATRGVASGDNEQYF. DNA for the CDR3: TGTGCCACCCGAGGAGTGGCTAGCGGGGACAACGAGCAGTACTTC.

The gene calls are TRBV10-1 and TRBJ2-7; D is unresolved. This CDR3 comprises 13 residues. The V gene's germline CDR1 is WNHNN and CDR2 SYGVQD (reference sequence). V was cut by 3 bases and J by 2 bases, with 8 bases left in between. CDR3 sequence reads: CASSEGPAYEQYF. For the CDR3, the DNA is TGCGCCAGCAGTGAAGGTCCCGCCTACGAGCAGTACTTC.

This clonotype was counted many times. The chain is built from TRBV20-1 and TRBJ1-5; D is unresolved. Trimming left V 3 bases short and J 0 bases short, with 9 bases between. The CDR3 contains 14 residues. Germline V lookup: CDR1 DFQATT, CDR2 SNEGSKA (reference sequence). The DNA of the CDR3 is TGCAGTGCTAGTGCGGAGATTAGCAATCAGCCCCAGCATTTT. Protein sequence: CSASAEISNQPQHF.

This clonotype has just a few counts. The J gene is TRBJ2-5, the V gene TRBV4-3; D is perhaps TRBD1 or TRBD2 (6 bases each). Germline V gene data show CDR1 as LGHNA and CDR2 as YSLEER. The germline V and J ends were trimmed by 0 bases and 4 bases, with 12 bases remaining between them. The CDR3 totals 15 residues. For the CDR3, the DNA is TGCGCCAGCAGCCAAGAATTAGGGGGGATAGAGACCCAGTACTTC. Protein: CASSQELGGIETQYF.

This chain connects TRBV20-1 to TRBJ1-2; tentative D call: TRBD1 (5 bases). Deletions cut 8 bases from V and 6 bases from J, with 13 bases between. This CDR3 contains 11 residues. Germline CDR1 and CDR2: DFQATT and SNEGSKA (reference sequence). The CDR3 nucleotides read TGCAGTTACTCTAGGGGCAATGGCTACACCTTC. Translated: CSYSRGNGYTF.

There are a few counts of this clonotype. Written as DNA, the CDR3 is TGCAGCGCCCTCCCCGCGGGTAGAGCTTTCTTT. This gives the protein CSALPAGRAFF. V usage is TRBV29-1 and J usage is TRBJ1-1; D is ambiguous. The CDR3 sequence is 11 residues long. V dropped 7 bases and J dropped 10 bases, with 16 bases sitting between them. Germline CDR1 reads SQVTM; CDR2 reads ANQGSEA.

As for this clonotype: A much larger clone lies one base from this, so it may be a read error. This sequence joins TRBV11-2 and TRBJ2-7, with 7 bases that match TRBD1. CDR1 and CDR2 (germline): SGHAT, FQNNGV. The CDR3 has 15 residues. CDR3 amino acids: CTSSTQPDRANEQYF. CDR3 DNA: TGTACCAGCAGCACCCAACCAGACAGGGCCAACGAGCAGTACTTC.

In the case of this clonotype: Just one base apart from a much larger clone, this may be a read error. The V call is TRBV6-1, the J call TRBJ2-5; perhaps TRBD2 as D (6 bases). The CDR3 totals 14 residues. Between the trimmed V and J ends, which lost 5 bases and 7 bases, there was a span of 17 bases. CDR1 and CDR2 from the germline V gene are MNHNS and SASEGT. The CDR3 DNA is TGTGCCAGCAGTACTCCTGGCGGGGCACGGACCCAGTACTTC. Translated, it gives CASSTPGGARTQYF.

This rearrangement joins TRBV11-1 to TRBJ1-3; D unclear. V was cut by 6 bases and J by 0 bases, with 15 bases left in between. Germline V lookup: CDR1 SGHAT, CDR2 FQDESV (reference sequence). CDR3 length equals 16 residues. CDR3: CASSQVRQRSGNTIYF. In DNA, the CDR3 is TGTGCCAGCAGTCAAGTAAGACAACGCTCTGGAAACACCATATATTTT.

This clonotype was seen repeatedly, ten times or more. This chain connects TRBV12-3 or TRBV12-4 to TRBJ1-1, with D uncertain. With 6 bases removed from V and 10 bases from J, the gap between germline ends came to 18 bases. The length of the CDR3 is 13 residues. The CDR3 bases are TGTGCCAGCAGCGACTATGGTACCAGAGGAGCTTTCTTT. Translation gives CASSDYGTRGAFF.

Details on this clonotype: At one end the junction does not follow the germline gene, possibly because of a read error. The chain recombines TRBV10-3 with TRBJ2-7; 12 bases align to TRBD2. Germline assignment: CDR1 ENHRY and CDR2 SYGVKD. The CDR3 is 17 residues long. CDR3 coding DNA: TGTGCCAGCAGTTCGGAGACTAGCGGGAGCGAGTCCTACGAGCAGTACTTC. This gives the protein CASSSETSGSESYEQYF.

The chain combines TRBV15 with TRBJ2-7, with 8 bases identical to TRBD1. This CDR3 is built from 17 residues. Germline V gene sequence: CDR1 LNHNV, CDR2 YYDKDF (reference sequence). Trimming cost V 3 bases and J 5 bases; bases outside gene matches: 15. The CDR3 loop reads CATSRPGSSVDRDEQYF. In DNA form, the CDR3 reads TGTGCCACCAGCAGGCCAGGCAGCTCCGTGGACAGGGACGAGCAGTACTTC.

This clonotype was recorded many times. This chain joins TRBV5-1 and TRBJ2-7; the D gene is possibly TRBD1 (6 bases). This CDR3 spans 13 amino acids. Germline V gene sequence: CDR1 SGHRS, CDR2 YFSETQ. The V end was cut by 4 bases, the J end by 5 bases, with 13 bases between. CDR3 nucleotides: TGCGCCAGCAGCCCAGTGGACAGCGACGAGCAGTACTTC. Protein product: CASSPVDSDEQYF.

This clonotype was picked up one time. In DNA form, the CDR3 reads TGTGCCATCAGTGAGTCCGGGCAGAGTAATCAGCCCCAGCATTTT. This encodes CAISESGQSNQPQHF. The V and J genes are TRBV10-3 and TRBJ1-5, with D unclear. V lost 0 bases and J 4 bases, leaving 10 bases between the germline ends. The CDR3 is made up of 15 amino acids. Germline CDR1 reads ENHRY; CDR2 reads SYGVKD.

J is TRBJ2-7 and V is TRBV7-2; tentatively, D is TRBD2 (5 bases). Per the germline V gene, CDR1 is SGHTA and CDR2 is FQGNSA. The CDR3 has 15 residues. V lost 2 bases and J 4 bases, leaving 15 bases between the germline ends. CDR3 in amino acids: CASSLFDTGVYEQYF. CDR3 nucleotides: TGTGCCAGCAGCTTATTCGACACCGGGGTTTACGAGCAGTACTTC.